These 28 T cell receptor beta chains were all obtained from the same sample, sequenced in a study of T cell repertoires in cytomegalovirus infection (dated by TCRdb to the late 2010s). Reads for this sample came from an Illumina HiSeq 1500. Clones were called with MiXCR by TCRdb after fastp trimmed the public reads at Q25, and only in-frame beta chains were retained. Identical CDR3 proteins give one entry, which carries the most common genes and DNA. This sample lists about 470,000 distinct CDR3 sequences; about 42% were detected once. The ten largest clones represent 40% to 50% of the sample. What this sample's treatment or condition label stands for: in vitro stimulation with specific CMV peptide epitopes to enrich CMV-specific T cells. These receptors' targets are unknown. The sample here was cultured PBMCs, taken from culture after CMV antigen stimulation. The origin of the receptors is a human donor in good health (CMV status not recorded). Some clones in this sample may be carry-over from other donors' samples.

This sequence joins TRBV15 and TRBJ1-5; D might be TRBD1 (6 bases). The CDR3 extends over 18 amino acids. Germline V gives CDR1 LNHNV, CDR2 YYDKDF (reference sequence). Trimming cost V 0 bases and J 6 bases, with 21 bases left between them. In DNA form, the CDR3 reads TGTGCCACCAGCAGAGATTTACGGGTCAGGGGAGGGGGTCAGCCCCAGCATTTT. It translates to CATSRDLRVRGGGQPQHF.

This clonotype showed up just once. The chain couples TRBV9 to TRBJ2-2, with D possibly being TRBD2 (5 bases). Germline V gene sequence: CDR1 SGDLS, CDR2 YYNGEE. The CDR3 sequence is 16 residues long. With 4 bases removed from V and 5 bases from J, the gap between germline ends came to 18 bases. CDR3 region: CASSPRTAPGTGELFF. In DNA, the CDR3 is TGTGCCAGCAGCCCCCGGACTGCCCCGGGTACCGGGGAGCTGTTTTTT.

This clonotype was seen a few times. This chain uses TRBV6-2 or TRBV6-3 with TRBJ1-1, with D uncertain. The CDR3 runs 15 residues. CDR1 is MNHEY and CDR2 is SVGEGT in the germline V gene. V lost 3 bases and J lost 0, with 11 bases in between. CDR3 DNA: TGTGCCAGCAGTTATAGCGAAGGAATGAACACTGAAGCTTTCTTT. Amino acid sequence: CASSYSEGMNTEAFF.

The chain is built from TRBV11-1 and TRBJ2-7; the D call may be TRBD1 or TRBD2 (5 bases each). CDR1 is SGHAT and CDR2 is FQDESV in the germline V gene (reference sequence). The CDR3 runs to 16 residues. The germline V and J ends were trimmed by 5 bases and 6 bases, with 23 bases remaining between them. The CDR3 nucleotides are TGTGCCAGCAGCCCCCGTCCTGGGACCGCCCTAGGCGAGCAGTACTTC. Its protein product is CASSPRPGTALGEQYF. Filled out from reference TRBV11-1 and TRBJ2-7, the complete variable domain reads EAEVAQSPRYKITEKSQAVAFWCDPISGHATLYWYRQILGQGPELLVQFQDESVVDDSQLPKDRFSAERLKGVDSTLKIQPAELGDSAMYLCASSPRPGTALGEQYFGPGTRLTVT.

The DNA for the CDR3 is TGTGCCAGTAGTATCGGGACAGGGGATCCCCATGAGCAGTTCTTC. It codes for CASSIGTGDPHEQFF. The chain employs TRBV19 and TRBJ2-1; TRBD1 aligns across 10 bases. J was trimmed by 8 bases and V by 3 bases; bases with no gene match: 7. CDR1 is LNHDA, CDR2 SQIVND, per germline (reference sequence). The CDR3 contains 15 residues.

This chain links TRBV6-1 with TRBJ2-5; D unresolved. The CDR3 runs to 14 residues. Germline CDR1 MNHNS, CDR2 SASEGT. Trimming removed 3 bases from V and 9 bases from J, with 17 bases in between. CDR3 amino acids: CASSDGFASWAQYF. Written as DNA, the CDR3 is TGTGCCAGCAGTGACGGGTTCGCTTCTTGGGCCCAGTACTTC.

V gene TRBV7-4 combines with J gene TRBJ2-3, with TRBD2 matching over 8 bases. This CDR3 has 15 residues. Unmatched junction bases numbered 4, after V lost 5 bases and J lost 0 bases. The germline V gene encodes CDR1 SGHVT and CDR2 SQSDAQ. CDR3 amino acids: CASSPGLESTDTQYF. CDR3 DNA: TGTGCCAGCAGCCCGGGACTAGAGAGCACAGATACGCAGTATTTT.

The V and J genes are TRBV5-1 and TRBJ1-4; 9 positions match TRBD1. The CDR3 is 16 residues long. V trimming: 5 bases; J trimming: 6 bases; junction bases outside the gene matches: 11. Germline CDR1 and CDR2: SGHRS and YFSETQ. The CDR3 DNA sequence: TGCGCCAGCAGTTCGACCCCGGGACAGGGTTATGAAAAACTGTTTTTT. Amino acids: CASSSTPGQGYEKLFF.

This clonotype was found many times. V and J are TRBV7-2 and TRBJ2-7; D ambiguous. This CDR3 region has 13 residues. Trimming pared 1 base from V and 7 bases from J, leaving 11 bases between. CDR1 SGHTA and CDR2 FQGNSA come from the germline V gene. The CDR3 coding sequence is TGTGCCAGCAGCTTAGGGGCAGCCTTGGAGCAGTACTTC. Translation: CASSLGAALEQYF.

This clonotype showed up just once. V is TRBV6-6 and J is TRBJ2-2; 7 bases are shared with TRBD1. Trimming removed 0 bases from V and 2 bases from J; junction bases left unmatched: 6. The germline CDR1 and CDR2 sequences are MNHNY and SVGAGI (reference sequence). The CDR3 extends over 17 amino acids. CDR3 protein: CASSYSLGGPNTGELFF. CDR3 DNA: TGTGCCAGCAGTTACTCTTTAGGGGGCCCCAACACCGGGGAGCTGTTTTTT.

The chain links TRBV5-5 to TRBJ1-6, with 7 bases that match TRBD1. V lost 2 bases and J lost 14; bases outside the gene matches: 4. The CDR3 covers 12 residues. Looked up from germline, CDR1 is SGHKS and CDR2 is YYEKEE (reference sequence). The CDR3 is CASSFQGGSLHF. In DNA, the CDR3 is TGTGCCAGCAGCTTCCAGGGGGGGTCCCTCCACTTT.

The rearrangement uses TRBV6-5 and TRBJ2-7; D may match TRBD1 or TRBD2 (5 bases each). The germline V gene has CDR1 MNHEY and CDR2 SVGAGI. The CDR3 contains 15 residues. Trimming pared 5 bases from V and 4 bases from J, leaving 18 bases between. DNA of the CDR3: TGTGCCAGCAGTCGGCGGGCAGGGCGGAATTACGAGCAGTACTTC. This codes for CASSRRAGRNYEQYF.

In this sample, this clonotype turned up a few times. V usage is TRBV7-2 and J usage is TRBJ2-3, with TRBD2 identical over 11 bases. Trimming removed 2 bases from V and 3 bases from J; junction bases left unmatched: 1. The CDR3 spans 15 residues. Germline V gives CDR1 SGHTA, CDR2 FQGNSA. In DNA form, the CDR3 reads TGTGCCAGCAGCTTATGGACTAGCGGGACAGATACGCAGTATTTT. Residues: CASSLWTSGTDTQYF.

This clonotype is a singleton in its sample. The chain uses TRBV27 and TRBJ2-1; D is possibly TRBD1 or TRBD2 (5 bases each). Trimming removed 8 bases at V and 10 bases at J, with 9 bases between. Per germline, CDR1 MNHEY and CDR2 SMNVEV (reference sequence). The CDR3 consists of 10 residues. The CDR3 nucleotides are TGTGCCAGCGTCGGGGCGGAGCAGTTCTTC. Translated: CASVGAEQFF.

This clonotype has more than one count but fewer than ten. This chain uses TRBV4-3 with TRBJ2-7; possibly TRBD1 for D (5 bases). This CDR3 spans 13 amino acids. Germline V gene data show CDR1 as LGHNA and CDR2 as YSLEER. Trimming took 1 base from V and 5 from J, leaving 9 bases between them. CDR3 nucleotides: TGCGCCAGCAGCCAAGCCCACAGGCACGAGCAGTACTTC. It specifies CASSQAHRHEQYF.

V gene TRBV19 combines with J gene TRBJ1-5; D not certain. V dropped 8 bases and J dropped 1 base, with 12 bases sitting between them. This CDR3 comprises 14 residues. From germline, CDR1 is LNHDA and CDR2 SQIVND (reference sequence). In DNA, the CDR3 is TGTGCCAGTCATCACGGCGAGAGCAATCAGCCCCAGCATTTT. Residues: CASHHGESNQPQHF.

The chain is built from TRBV11-2 and TRBJ2-7; 7 bases are shared with TRBD1. The CDR3 extends over 14 amino acids. Germline V gene lookup returns CDR1 SGHAT and CDR2 FQNNGV. Trimming at V came to 8 bases and at J to 1 base, leaving 8 bases not matched to a gene. CDR3 sequence (DNA): TGTGCCAGCTCTCCCGGGACAGAATCCTACGAGCAGTACTTC. Translation: CASSPGTESYEQYF.

The chain recombines TRBV27 with TRBJ1-5; 7 bases are shared with TRBD1. CDR1 is MNHEY and CDR2 is SMNVEV in the germline V gene (reference sequence). This CDR3 is built from 16 residues. V lost 1 base, J lost 3 bases, and 6 bases stayed unmatched. Here the CDR3 DNA reads TGTGCCAGCAGTTTATGGGCCAGGGGGGACAATCAGCCCCAGCATTTT. Encoded protein: CASSLWARGDNQPQHF.

The rearrangement uses TRBV24-1 and TRBJ2-1, with 10 bases fitting TRBD1. Germline values: CDR1 KGHDR, CDR2 SFDVKD. After removal of 9 bases from V and 10 bases from J, the junction contained 5 bases not matched to a gene. The CDR3 runs to 12 residues. The CDR3 here is CATGQGVEEQFF. In nucleotides, the CDR3 is TGTGCCACCGGACAGGGGGTTGAAGAGCAGTTCTTC.

The CDR3 bases are TGTGCCACCCGACTCGGGGGTGGCAATCAGCCCCAGCATTTT. Its protein product is CATRLGGGNQPQHF. The rearrangement links TRBV12-3 or TRBV12-4 to TRBJ1-5, with D possibly being TRBD1 (5 bases). The V end lost 10 bases, the J end lost 2 bases, and 15 bases lay between the germline ends. The CDR3 length is 14 residues.

The V and J genes are TRBV6-2 or TRBV6-3 and TRBJ2-5, with 9 bases that match TRBD1. Trimming removed 7 bases from V and 4 bases from J; junction bases left unmatched: 10. Germline CDR1 and CDR2: MNHEY and SVGEGT. This CDR3 is 15 amino acids long. The CDR3 reads CASTITGTGRETQYF. The DNA for the CDR3 is TGTGCCAGCACCATTACCGGGACAGGGCGAGAGACCCAGTACTTC.

This clonotype was seen only a few times. V is TRBV11-1 and J is TRBJ1-2; maybe TRBD1 (5 bases). Germline V lookup: CDR1 SGHAT, CDR2 FQDESV (reference sequence). Trimming cost V 1 base and J 1 base, with 10 bases left between them. The CDR3 runs 15 residues. CDR3 DNA sequence: TGTGCCAGCAGCTTAGAGGGGAGGAGTAACTATGGCTACACCTTC. It translates to CASSLEGRSNYGYTF.

This clonotype was seen ten or more times. The CDR3 here is CASSRMRASETQYF. Written as DNA, the CDR3 is TGTGCCAGCAGCCGGATGAGGGCGTCAGAGACCCAGTACTTC. V gene TRBV7-2 combines with J gene TRBJ2-5, with D perhaps matching TRBD2 (5 bases). The CDR3 sequence is 14 residues long. V was shortened by 5 bases and J by 4 bases, with 14 bases between the two germline ends. From germline, CDR1 is SGHTA and CDR2 FQGNSA. The full variable domain, its missing parts supplied by reference TRBV7-2 and TRBJ2-5, is GAGVSQSPSNKVTEKGKDVELRCDPISGHTALYWYRQSLGQGLEFLIYFQGNSAPDKSGLPSDRFSAERTGGSVSTLTIQRTQQEDSAVYLCASSRMRASETQYFGPGTRLLVL.

This clonotype has at least ten counts. The rearrangement joins TRBV7-9 to TRBJ1-6; 7 bases agree with TRBD1. Germline V gene sequence: CDR1 SEHNR, CDR2 FQNEAQ (reference sequence). Unmatched junction bases numbered 15, after V lost 3 bases and J lost 10 bases. The CDR3 runs 17 residues. The CDR3 loop is CASSFHDREGIRSPLHF. The CDR3 nucleotides are TGTGCCAGCAGCTTCCACGACAGGGAAGGGATAAGGTCACCCCTCCACTTT.

There are a few counts of this clonotype. The V gene is TRBV7-9, the J gene TRBJ2-7; TRBD2 aligns across 9 bases. V lost 5 bases to trimming and J lost 1 base; unmatched junction nucleotides: 6. The CDR3 runs to 15 residues. Per germline, CDR1 SEHNR and CDR2 FQNEAQ (reference sequence). Here the CDR3 reads CASSPPLAGSYEQYF. In DNA form, the CDR3 reads TGTGCCAGCAGCCCTCCGCTAGCGGGATCCTACGAGCAGTACTTC.

The J gene is TRBJ2-5, the V gene TRBV12-3 or TRBV12-4; perhaps TRBD1 as D (5 bases). The V end lost 3 bases, the J end lost 3 bases, and 8 bases lay between the germline ends. There are 13 residues in the CDR3. The CDR3 DNA follows: TGTGCCAGCAGTTTCAAGGGGAAAGAGACCCAGTACTTC. Protein product: CASSFKGKETQYF.

The table lists this clonotype with a few counts. The gene calls are TRBV7-2 and TRBJ2-2, with 8 bases matching TRBD1. The germline V gene encodes CDR1 SGHTA and CDR2 FQGNSA. The CDR3 is 13 residues long. V lost 7 bases, J lost 7 bases, and 5 bases stayed unmatched. The CDR3 coding sequence is TGTGCCAGCACGAACAGGGGGGACGGGGAGCTGTTTTTT. This translates into CASTNRGDGELFF.

The rearrangement links TRBV5-1 to TRBJ2-7, with D maybe TRBD2 (6 bases). Trimming took 0 bases from V and 2 from J, leaving 12 bases between them. The CDR3 contains 15 residues. Looked up from germline, CDR1 is SGHRS and CDR2 is YFSETQ. The CDR3 sequence: CASSLAPGGAYEQYF. Here the CDR3 DNA reads TGCGCCAGCAGCTTGGCCCCCGGCGGGGCCTACGAGCAGTACTTC.